Presented here are 15 T cell receptor beta chains from one specimen sequenced in a study of cytomegalovirus exposure and HLA in healthy donors (dated by TCRdb to about 2017). Libraries were built with the immunoSEQ multiplex PCR assay. For the multiplex PCR, a mixture combining 60 forward primers for TCR Vbeta segments and 13 reverse primers for TCR Jbeta segments was used. The table comes from immuneACCESS by way of TCRdb, which keeps in-frame sequences with V and J called. Part of the clones is missing from these tables; in studies checked, under half for an unresolved V gene and the rest for unknown reasons. For this sample there are approximately 140,000 clones; roughly 86% appear just once. 0.51% of the sample comes from the top ten. The sequenced material came from PBMCs. The receptors were gathered from a woman aged 40 to 49 in good health and CMV-seronegative.

This clone was detected once. The chain is built from TRBV6-1 and TRBJ2-1; 11 bases are a match to TRBD2. The CDR3 totals 13 residues. The V gene end was trimmed by 7 bases and the J gene end by 9 bases; junction bases not matched to a gene: 5. The V gene's germline CDR1 is MNHNS and CDR2 SASEGT. The CDR3 protein is CASILAGAGEQFF. CDR3 bases: TGTGCCAGCATACTAGCGGGAGCAGGTGAGCAGTTCTTC.

The table lists this clone with a count of one. The gene calls are TRBV9 and TRBJ2-5, with a possible D match to TRBD2 (5 bases). The CDR3 has 14 amino acids. Germline loops: CDR1 SGDLS, CDR2 YYNGEE. Trimming took off 4 bases at V and 0 bases at J, with 10 bases between the two ends. The CDR3 here is CASSPGLHQETQYF. In DNA, the CDR3 is TGTGCCAGCAGCCCCGGACTGCACCAAGAGACCCAGTACTTC.

The J gene is TRBJ1-1, the V gene TRBV6-5; D is unresolved. The germline V gene has CDR1 MNHEY and CDR2 SVGAGI. V was pared by 7 bases and J by 8 bases, with 11 bases between. The CDR3 has 11 amino acids. The CDR3 is CASTRHGEAFF. Here the CDR3 DNA reads TGTGCCAGCACCAGACATGGAGAAGCTTTCTTT.

This clone was seen a few times. A junction end diverges from the germline sequence, so it may reflect a read error. The chain recombines TRBV7-9 with TRBJ1-4; D is perhaps TRBD1 (6 bases). Germline CDR1 and CDR2: SEHNR and FQNEAQ (reference sequence). This CDR3 comprises 14 residues. In nucleotides, the CDR3 is TGTTCCAGCAGCTTTCTGCAGGGGCGAAAAAGGCTGTTTTTT. This sequence encodes CSSSFLQGRKRLFF.

The V and J genes are TRBV18 and TRBJ2-6; 8 bases match TRBD2. The CDR3 is 16 amino acids. The ends lost 5 bases at V and 5 bases at J; junction bases unmatched: 8. CDR1 and CDR2 from the germline V gene are KGHSH and LQKENI. In DNA form, the CDR3 reads TGTGCCAGCTCATCAACGGGGGGGGCCTGGGCCAACGTCCTGACTTTC. It is translated as CASSSTGGAWANVLTF.

The rearrangement joins TRBV12-2 to TRBJ1-4. TRBV12-2 is a pseudogene locus. The CDR3 runs 15 residues. CDR3 amino acids: CASRLAEATNEKLFF. The CDR3 bases are TGTGCAAGTCGCTTAGCTGAGGCAACTAATGAAAAACTGTTTTTT.

This chain links TRBV10-3 with TRBJ1-2; D perhaps matches TRBD1 (5 bases). Germline V lookup: CDR1 ENHRY, CDR2 SYGVKD. The germline V and J ends were trimmed by 10 bases and 3 bases, with 24 bases remaining between them. This CDR3 has 16 residues. This CDR3 reads CATAAKSRGNDYGYTF. The CDR3 nucleotides read TGTGCCACCGCCGCTAAATCCCGGGGGAACGACTATGGCTACACCTTC.

The V gene is TRBV7-2, the J gene TRBJ1-2; no definite D call. The CDR3 length is 14 residues. Trimming took off 1 base at V and 0 bases at J, with 6 bases between the two ends. Germline CDR1 is SGHTA and CDR2 is FQGNSA. CDR3 sequence: CASSLEHSNYGYTF. As DNA, the CDR3 is TGTGCCAGCAGCTTAGAGCACTCTAACTATGGCTACACCTTC.

V gene TRBV29-1 combines with J gene TRBJ2-3; 7 bases align to TRBD1. In germline, CDR1 is SQVTM, CDR2 ANQGSEA. Trimming cost V 6 bases and J 10 bases; bases outside gene matches: 10. The CDR3 consists of 12 residues. The CDR3 protein is CSVEKTGFAQYF. Written as DNA, the CDR3 is TGCAGCGTCGAGAAGACAGGGTTTGCGCAGTATTTT.

The rearrangement links TRBV5-1 to TRBJ2-3; TRBD1 aligns across 10 bases. V lost 4 bases and J lost 5; bases outside the gene matches: 4. Germline-derived CDR1 and CDR2 are SGHRS and YFSETQ. The CDR3 sequence is 14 residues long. This chain's CDR3 is CASSVGTGEDTQYF. In DNA, the CDR3 is TGCGCCAGCAGCGTCGGGACAGGGGAAGATACGCAGTATTTT. Supplemented by reference TRBV5-1 and TRBJ2-3, the full variable domain reads KAGVTQTPRYLIKTRGQQVTLSCSPISGHRSVSWYQQTPGQGLQFLFEYFSETQRNKGNFPGRFSGRQFSNSRSEMNVSTLELGDSALYLCASSVGTGEDTQYFGPGTRLTVL.

This sequence joins TRBV5-1 and TRBJ2-2; maybe TRBD2 (6 bases). Germline loops: CDR1 SGHRS, CDR2 YFSETQ. CDR3 length: 15 residues. V lost 7 bases and J 1 base, leaving 14 bases between the germline ends. The CDR3 protein is CASALGSGNTGELFF. In nucleotides, the CDR3 is TGCGCCAGCGCCCTTGGTAGCGGGAACACCGGGGAGCTGTTTTTT.

The CDR3 is CASSIGEQRQGTGSSPDCHSYF. In DNA, the CDR3 is TGTGCCAGTAGTATAGGGGAACAAAGGCAGGGGACAGGGTCTTCCCCCGATTGTCACTCATATTTT. V gene TRBV19 combines with J gene TRBJ1-3; 9 bases fit TRBD1. The CDR3 loop spans 22 amino acids. The V gene's germline CDR1 is LNHDA and CDR2 SQIVND (reference sequence). Germline trimming cut 1 base from V and 15 bases from J; bases unmatched to any gene: 34.

Notes on this clone: One end of the junction varies from germline; a read error may be responsible. The rearrangement joins TRBV19 to TRBJ1-5, with 10 bases that match TRBD1. The CDR3 sequence is 19 residues long. CDR1 is LNHDA, CDR2 SQIVND, per germline (reference sequence). CDR3 in amino acids: CAGSLTGGWSAYSNQPQHF. In DNA, the CDR3 is TGTGCCGGTAGTTTGACAGGGGGCTGGAGTGCCTATAGCAATCAGCCCCAGCATTTT.

The rearrangement links TRBV4-1 to TRBJ1-2, with a weak D call TRBD1 (5 bases). There are 14 residues in the CDR3. Germline CDR1 is MGHRA and CDR2 is YSYEKL. The V end was cut by 5 bases, the J end by 6 bases, with 16 bases between. CDR3 coding DNA: TGCGCCAGCAGCGACAAGGGGCCAGTTGATGGCTACACCTTC. Translation gives CASSDKGPVDGYTF.

The rearrangement links TRBV7-8 to TRBJ2-3; 10 bases agree with TRBD2. CDR1 is SGHVS and CDR2 is FQNEAQ in the germline V gene. Germline trimming cut 3 bases from V and 3 bases from J; bases unmatched to any gene: 6. This CDR3 is 16 amino acids long. The CDR3 nucleotides read TGTGCCAGCAGCTTTGCTAGCGGGAGTGGGACAGATACGCAGTATTTT. Translated, it gives CASSFASGSGTDTQYF.